This TCR beta chain was captured by sequencing in a study of cytomegalovirus exposure and HLA in healthy donors. Broader study findings: For most TCR sequences rarity was the rule, although some public TCRs occurred in many donors. TCR beta V- and J-gene trimming was later associated with a missense DCLRE1C variant.

As for the donors, each was a healthy bone marrow donor. A note on this clone: Its antigen is not identified.

The PCR contained 60 Vbeta and 13 Jbeta primers. Method: immunoSEQ multiplex PCR; TCRdb's copy keeps in-frame clones and lacks some. This sample's table has about 130,000 clones. J was trimmed by 11 bases and V by 8 bases; bases with no gene match: 9. This CDR3 has 13 amino acids. Germline lookup yields CDR1 MNHEY and CDR2 SMNVEV (reference sequence). V gene TRBV27 combines with J gene TRBJ2-5, with TRBD1 matching over 12 bases. The clonotype originates from a man between 18 and 29 years old in good health and CMV-seronegative. Specimen: PBMCs. DNA of the CDR3: TGTGCCAGCTCCGGGACAGGGGGCTTTGAGCAGTACTTC. Its translation is CASSGTGGFEQYF.